This TCR beta chain was recorded in a study of human T cells and chemical hapten exposure. Details on this clonotype: Its antigen is not known. Given a much more abundant clone one base away, this may be a read error.

Stated time point: patch test 1, 2 weeks after DPC sensitization. Described treatment: therapeutic diphenylcyclopropenone sensitization with weekly scalp DPC. General study points: Expanded TCRs created a significantly greater count of big CDR3 similarity clusters than controls did.

A single record per CDR3 protein comes from TCRdb applying MiXCR to the RACE reads. Of around 100,000 distinct CDR3 sequences listed, roughly 9.6% are singletons. The CDR3 extends over 14 amino acids. From germline, CDR1 is MDHEN and CDR2 SYDVKM. The clonotype comes from a woman aged 40 to 55 with alopecia areata. Some clones in this sample may be carry-over from other donors' samples. The sample in question was whole blood, obtained in connection with sensitization to the hapten diphenylcyclopropenone (DPC). The gene calls are TRBV28 and TRBJ2-3; D gene ambiguous. The CDR3 here is CVSSLSKGTDTQYF. The DNA of the CDR3 is TGTGTCAGCAGTCTTAGTAAAGGCACAGATACGCAGTATTTT.